This T cell receptor beta chain was recorded in a study of blood T cell repertoires in COVID-19. Assay used: immunoSEQ multiplex PCR; TCRdb lists only in-frame clones, some missing. The sample yields 220,000 or so clones, approximately 90% seen once. Germline loops: CDR1 SNHLY, CDR2 FYNNEI. Trimming removed 8 bases from V and 3 bases from J, with 14 bases in between. CDR3 length: 14 residues. The V gene is TRBV2, the J gene TRBJ1-3; D is ambiguous. Material: PBMCs or T cells enriched from blood (not recorded which). This receptor was taken from a woman aged 18-35 years in a cohort exposed to, infected with or recovered from COVID-19 (not recorded which). This CDR3 reads CASARTWGGNTIYF. The CDR3 coding sequence is TGTGCCAGCGCGAGGACTTGGGGTGGAAACACCATATATTTT.